This TCR beta chain was sequenced for a study of beta chain features in type 1 diabetes. Broader study findings: The similarity of naive, central memory and Treg TCRB repertoires appeared greater among patients than among healthy donors.

Expressed TCRB transcripts were sequenced because the entire RNA isolate underwent reverse transcription. TCRdb keeps only in-frame clones here, not all; method: immunoSEQ multiplex PCR. The sample holds around 430,000 clones; about 32% are singletons and the top ten take more than 0.055%. The CDR3 loop spans 11 amino acids. The V and J ends lost 6 bases and 7 bases respectively, with 9 bases between them. CDR1 MNHNY and CDR2 SVGAGI come from the germline V gene (reference sequence). As for this clone: Its antigen remains unidentified.

Sequencing was carried out using naive CD4+ T cells from blood. The clonotype was recovered from a man aged 18 to 29 in good health. The chain links TRBV6-6 to TRBJ2-5; D remains ambiguous. CDR3 bases: TGTGCCAGCAGCTCTGCGGTGACCCAGTACTTC. It is translated as CASSSAVTQYF.